The 3 T cell receptor beta chains reported below all come from one sample, sequenced in a study of memory CD4+ T cells and cytomegalovirus serostatus. Single viable CD3+CD4+CD8-CD45RO+ cells were sorted as the memory CD4+ T cells. The method was immunoSEQ multiplex PCR; TCRdb's version includes in-frame clones alone and lacks a portion of them. The sample has approximately 40,000 clones, over 70% seen once. The sample was memory CD4+ T cells from blood. Receptor source: an adult in good health and CMV-seronegative.

The chain combines TRBV7-9 with TRBJ1-1; possibly TRBD1 for D (6 bases). The CDR3 length is 14 residues. V lost 6 bases, J lost 8 bases, and 19 bases lay in between. Germline CDR1 SEHNR, CDR2 FQNEAQ (reference sequence). The CDR3 loop reads CASRRGGVDLEAFF. Written as DNA, the CDR3 is TGTGCCAGCAGACGAGGGGGGGTCGATCTAGAAGCTTTCTTT.

The chain carries TRBV5-4 and TRBJ2-5; TRBD1 matches 11 bases. The V gene end was trimmed by 4 bases and the J gene end by 5 bases; junction bases not matched to a gene: 7. Germline V lookup: CDR1 SGHNT, CDR2 YYREEE (reference sequence). The CDR3 totals 15 residues. CDR3 bases: TGTGCCAGCAGCGTTTCCGGACAGGGGGCTGAGACCCAGTACTTC. Translated, it gives CASSVSGQGAETQYF.

V is TRBV19 and J is TRBJ1-4; TRBD1 is a possible D gene (6 bases). This CDR3 spans 20 amino acids. Trimming removed 5 bases at V and 0 bases at J, with 25 bases between. Germline assignment: CDR1 LNHDA and CDR2 SQIVND (reference sequence). The CDR3 coding sequence is TGTGCCAGTAGTTCTACGCACCGGGACAAATACAAGGCAACTAATGAAAAACTGTTTTTT. This translates into CASSSTHRDKYKATNEKLFF. Full variable domain (rest looked up from reference TRBV19 and TRBJ1-4): DGGITQSPKYLFRKEGQNVTLSCEQNLNHDAMYWYRQDPGQGLRLIYYSQIVNDFQKGDIAEGYSVSREKKESFPLTVTSAQKNPTAFYLCASSSTHRDKYKATNEKLFFGSGTQLSVL.